This passage covers 17 T cell receptor beta chains from one sample sequenced in a study of Graves' ophthalmopathy and Graves' hyperthyroidism. Beta-chain TCR CDR3 regions were amplified from RNA transcripts. First-round RT-PCR relied on HTBI primers, and a second-round multiplex PCR came next. TCRdb used MiXCR to reprocess the multiplex PCR reads, holding one entry per CDR3 protein. Of about 160,000 distinct CDR3 sequences in the sample, approximately 38% are singletons; the top ten hold 5.8%. Sequences were obtained from peripheral blood. Receptor source: a woman in her forties with Graves' ophthalmopathy.

The chain links TRBV20-1 to TRBJ1-1; 8 bases line up with TRBD1. The V and J ends lost 6 bases and 3 bases, in that order; junction bases with no gene match: 9. This CDR3 spans 14 amino acids. The V gene's germline CDR1 is DFQATT and CDR2 SNEGSKA (reference sequence). CDR3 nucleotide sequence: TGCAGTGCCGATAAGGACAGGGTGTACACTGAAGCTTTCTTT. Translating gives CSADKDRVYTEAFF.

The J gene is TRBJ1-2, the V gene TRBV6-4, with TRBD1 identical over 8 bases. This CDR3 has 17 residues. CDR1 and CDR2 from the germline V gene are MRHNA and SNTAGT. V was pared by 8 bases and J by 3 bases, with 17 bases of the junction left unmatched. Here the CDR3 reads CASGNQLRDRIHYGYTF. CDR3 sequence (DNA): TGTGCCAGCGGTAACCAACTCCGGGACAGGATTCACTATGGCTACACCTTC.

This clonotype was detected ten times or more. This rearrangement joins TRBV12-3 or TRBV12-4 to TRBJ2-6, with a possible D match to TRBD2 (5 bases). The CDR3 runs to 18 residues. V was pared by 6 bases and J by 3 bases, with 21 bases between. The CDR3 region is CASSPNLAGSFGANVLTF. Written as DNA, the CDR3 is TGTGCCAGCAGCCCTAATCTGGCGGGCAGCTTTGGGGCCAACGTCCTGACTTTC.

This clonotype came up many times. The chain combines TRBV12-3 or TRBV12-4 with TRBJ1-1; possibly TRBD1 for D (6 bases). The CDR3 loop spans 19 amino acids. Trimming left V 2 bases short and J 6 bases short, with 28 bases between. CDR3 amino acids: CASSLIPRFGGQNRAEAFF. CDR3 bases: TGTGCCAGCAGTTTAATACCCCGTTTCGGGGGCCAAAATCGGGCTGAAGCTTTCTTT.

In this sample, this clonotype turned up many times. The rearrangement uses TRBV6-2 or TRBV6-3 and TRBJ2-2; 8 nucleotides agree with TRBD2. Trimming at V came to 6 bases and at J to 6 bases, leaving 6 bases not matched to a gene. Germline-derived CDR1 and CDR2 are MNHEY and SVGEGT. The CDR3 spans 14 residues. The CDR3 protein is CASSPGLVAGELFF. The CDR3, as DNA: TGTGCCAGCAGCCCGGGACTAGTCGCCGGGGAGCTGTTTTTT.

The CDR3 spells CASSQELAGGIGELFF. The CDR3 DNA reads as TGCGCCAGCAGCCAAGAATTAGCGGGAGGAATCGGGGAGCTGTTTTTT. This chain joins TRBV4-1 and TRBJ2-2; TRBD2 aligns across 10 bases. Unmatched junction bases numbered 5, after V lost 0 bases and J lost 7 bases. The CDR3 is 16 amino acids. CDR1 is MGHRA and CDR2 is YSYEKL in the germline V gene.

This clonotype was picked up many times. The chain carries TRBV10-3 and TRBJ1-1; 7 nucleotides line up with TRBD1. Trimming took 5 bases from V and 4 from J; bases not matched to a gene: 10. This CDR3 has 15 residues. Germline-derived CDR1 and CDR2 are ENHRY and SYGVKD. The CDR3 sequence is CAISLSTGPATEAFF. The CDR3 DNA sequence: TGTGCCATCAGTCTGTCGACAGGGCCCGCCACTGAAGCTTTCTTT.

The J gene is TRBJ2-7, the V gene TRBV5-1, with 10 bases aligning to TRBD1. V was clipped by 1 base and J by 3 bases; unmatched bases: 4. This CDR3 region has 15 residues. Germline V gene lookup returns CDR1 SGHRS and CDR2 YFSETQ. The CDR3 region has the DNA TGCGCCAGCAGCTTGCGACAGGGGGCTGGCTACGAGCAGTACTTC. This sequence encodes CASSLRQGAGYEQYF.

A word on this clonotype: At one of its ends the junction is not consistent with the germline gene, which may arise from a read error. In DNA, the CDR3 is TGCAGTGCTAGACAGGCAGGGGGAAGTCAGCCCCACTATTTT. Residues: CSARQAGGSQPHYF. The genes are TRBV20-1 and TRBJ1-5; 7 bases are shared with TRBD1. The V gene's germline CDR1 is DFQATT and CDR2 SNEGSKA (reference sequence). This CDR3 contains 14 residues.

The sample holds many counts of this clonotype. The V gene is TRBV12-3 or TRBV12-4, the J gene TRBJ2-7; possible D gene TRBD2, 6 bases. Trimming took 2 bases from V and 3 from J, leaving 11 bases between them. The CDR3 consists of 14 residues. CDR3 residues: CASSLRGGSYEQYF. In DNA, the CDR3 is TGTGCCAGCAGTTTACGAGGAGGGAGCTACGAGCAGTACTTC.

The DNA of the CDR3 is TGTGCCAGCAGCCACGCCGCCTACGAGCAGTACTTC. It codes for CASSHAAYEQYF. J is TRBJ2-7 and V is TRBV3-1; D call uncertain. Per the germline V gene, CDR1 is LGHDT and CDR2 is YNNKEL (reference sequence). The CDR3 covers 12 residues. Trimming took 3 bases from V and 2 from J, leaving 5 bases between them.

This clonotype came up once. The J gene is TRBJ2-5, the V gene TRBV6-4; D unresolved. In germline, CDR1 is MRHNA, CDR2 SNTAGT. The CDR3 totals 14 residues. V lost 6 bases and J 2 bases, leaving 13 bases between the germline ends. The CDR3 here is CASRTGKFQETQYF. The CDR3 DNA follows: TGTGCCAGCAGGACTGGGAAGTTTCAAGAGACCCAGTACTTC.

This clonotype appeared many times. The genes are TRBV5-1 and TRBJ2-5; the D gene is possibly TRBD1 (5 bases). V lost 4 bases and J 5 bases, leaving 12 bases between the germline ends. The V gene's germline CDR1 is SGHRS and CDR2 YFSETQ. This CDR3 spans 13 amino acids. The DNA of the CDR3 is TGCGCCAGCAGCGATCAGGGAAGGGAGACCCAGTACTTC. Protein sequence: CASSDQGRETQYF.

This clonotype was observed at least ten times. The chain carries TRBV12-3 or TRBV12-4 and TRBJ1-2; D gene uncertain. The length of the CDR3 is 13 residues. Trimming removed 5 bases at V and 3 bases at J, with 10 bases between. CDR3 in amino acids: CASSTGKDYGYTF. The CDR3, as DNA: TGTGCCAGCAGTACCGGGAAGGACTATGGCTACACCTTC.

This clonotype was detected many times. V and J are TRBV12-3 or TRBV12-4 and TRBJ2-5; D is possibly TRBD2 (5 bases). The CDR3 runs to 14 residues. The ends were cut back, 7 bases at V and 7 bases at J, with 19 bases in the middle. The CDR3 region is CASNPGEIRGTQYF. The CDR3 DNA is TGTGCCAGCAACCCCGGAGAGATCCGGGGGACCCAGTACTTC.

This clonotype has a count of ten or more. This chain links TRBV28 with TRBJ1-2; the D is unclear. The CDR3 covers 14 residues. The germline V gene encodes CDR1 MDHEN and CDR2 SYDVKM. V was clipped by 5 bases and J by 5 bases, with 15 bases between them. The CDR3 sequence: CASSPVPENYGYTF. Here the CDR3 DNA reads TGTGCCAGCAGTCCGGTTCCAGAGAATTATGGCTACACCTTC.

This clonotype was observed at least ten times. The V and J genes are TRBV12-3 or TRBV12-4 and TRBJ1-5; D is ambiguous. CDR3 length equals 13 residues. With 1 base removed from V and 9 bases from J, the gap between germline ends came to 10 bases. CDR3 sequence: CASSLGERRPQHF. As DNA, the CDR3 is TGTGCCAGCAGTTTAGGGGAGCGACGGCCCCAGCATTTT.